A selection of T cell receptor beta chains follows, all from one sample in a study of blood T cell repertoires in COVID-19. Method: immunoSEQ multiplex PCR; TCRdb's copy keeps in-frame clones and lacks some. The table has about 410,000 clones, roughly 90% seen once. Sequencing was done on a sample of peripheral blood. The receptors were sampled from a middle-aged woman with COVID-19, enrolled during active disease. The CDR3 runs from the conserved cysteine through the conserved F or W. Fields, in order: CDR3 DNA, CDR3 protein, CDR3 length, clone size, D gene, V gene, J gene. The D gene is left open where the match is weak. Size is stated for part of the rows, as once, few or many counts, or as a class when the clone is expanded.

CDR3 DNA: TGTGCCAGCAGAATTACAGGGAGACATAATTCACCCCTCCACTTT
CDR3 protein: CASRITGRHNSPLHF
CDR3 length: 15
clone size: -
D gene: -
V gene: TRBV28
J gene: TRBJ1-6

CDR3 DNA: TGTGCCAGCAGTTTATTCGGTAGAATATACTTC
CDR3 protein: CASSLFGRIYF
CDR3 length: 11
clone size: -
D gene: -
V gene: TRBV12-3/TRBV12-4
J gene: TRBJ2-4

CDR3 DNA: TGTGCCAGCAGCTTGCAGGGAGGGGAAAAACTGTTTTTT
CDR3 protein: CASSLQGGEKLFF
CDR3 length: 13
clone size: -
D gene: -
V gene: TRBV5-6
J gene: TRBJ1-4

CDR3 DNA: TGTGCCACCAGCAGAGCTAGGGGGCGTGAGACCCAGTACTTC
CDR3 protein: CATSRARGRETQYF
CDR3 length: 14
clone size: once
D gene: TRBD1
V gene: TRBV15
J gene: TRBJ2-5

CDR3 DNA: TGTGCCAGCAGGAGGGACAGGTCAAGCTCTGGAAACACCATATATTTT
CDR3 protein: CASRRDRSSSGNTIYF
CDR3 length: 16
clone size: once
D gene: TRBD1
V gene: TRBV7-2
J gene: TRBJ1-3

CDR3 DNA: TGTGCCAGCAGCTTAAAACTAAGCGGAACCAATGAGCAGTTCTTC
CDR3 protein: CASSLKLSGTNEQFF
CDR3 length: 15
clone size: -
D gene: -
V gene: TRBV7-3
J gene: TRBJ2-1

CDR3 DNA: TGTGCCAGCAGCCGCCTAGCGGGGCTCCAAGAGACCCAGTACTTC
CDR3 protein: CASSRLAGLQETQYF
CDR3 length: 15
clone size: -
D gene: TRBD2
V gene: TRBV7-6
J gene: TRBJ2-5

CDR3 DNA: TGTGCCAGCAGTTACTCGGGGGGGCGCGTTCAGCCCCAGCATTTT
CDR3 protein: CASSYSGGRVQPQHF
CDR3 length: 15
clone size: -
D gene: -
V gene: TRBV6-6
J gene: TRBJ1-5

CDR3 DNA: TGTGCCAGCAGCGCTTCATTTTGGACTAGCGCGGAAGAGACCCAGTACTTC
CDR3 protein: CASSASFWTSAEETQYF
CDR3 length: 17
clone size: -
D gene: TRBD2
V gene: TRBV9
J gene: TRBJ2-5

CDR3 DNA: TGTGCCAGCAGCTCAGAACAGCTCAATCAGCCCCAGCATTTT
CDR3 protein: CASSSEQLNQPQHF
CDR3 length: 14
clone size: -
D gene: -
V gene: TRBV7-2
J gene: TRBJ1-5

CDR3 DNA: TGTGCCAGCAGAACCTCAGGGGACACTGAAGCTTTCTTT
CDR3 protein: CASRTSGDTEAFF
CDR3 length: 13
clone size: few
D gene: -
V gene: TRBV7-9
J gene: TRBJ1-1

CDR3 DNA: TGCGCCAGCAGCTGGACAGGGGGATTGAGTGAGCAGTACTTC
CDR3 protein: CASSWTGGLSEQYF
CDR3 length: 14
clone size: -
D gene: TRBD1
V gene: TRBV5-1
J gene: TRBJ2-7

CDR3 DNA: TGTGCCAGTAGTCTTCGGACAGGAGCGCTTAGCAATCAGCCCCAGCATTTT
CDR3 protein: CASSLRTGALSNQPQHF
CDR3 length: 17
clone size: -
D gene: TRBD1
V gene: TRBV19
J gene: TRBJ1-5

CDR3 DNA: TGTGCCAGCAGCCAAGATCGCAGGACAGGTCACACTGAAGCTTTCTTT
CDR3 protein: CASSQDRRTGHTEAFF
CDR3 length: 16
clone size: -
D gene: TRBD1
V gene: TRBV3-1/TRBV3-2
J gene: TRBJ1-1

CDR3 DNA: TGTGCCAGCAGTTACTCGAGCGGGAGGGCTGCCGGGGAGCTGTTTTTT
CDR3 protein: CASSYSSGRAAGELFF
CDR3 length: 16
clone size: -
D gene: TRBD2
V gene: TRBV6-2/TRBV6-3
J gene: TRBJ2-2